These T cell receptor beta chains were read from a single sample in a study of cytomegalovirus exposure and HLA in healthy donors. Method: immunoSEQ multiplex PCR; TCRdb's copy keeps in-frame clones and lacks some. The sample carries 160,000 or so clones, 77% recorded once. Sequencing was performed on PBMCs. The receptors originated from a man in his thirties or forties in good health and CMV-seropositive. The CDR3 runs from the conserved cysteine through the conserved F or W. A D gene is named only where the DNA matches it firmly. Some rows have no size entry. The others give once, few or many, or a class for an expanded clone.

clone_size: .
j_call: TRBJ1-2
v_call: TRBV28
d_call: .
cdr3_nt: TGTGCCAGCACCCCGGACAGTGGCGGCTACACCTTC
cdr3_aa: CASTPDSGGYTF

clone_size: once
j_call: TRBJ1-6
v_call: TRBV29-1
d_call: .
cdr3_nt: TGCAGCGTAGGCAGGGCCGTCGGTGGTTCACCCCTCCACTTT
cdr3_aa: CSVGRAVGGSPLHF

clone_size: .
j_call: TRBJ1-5
v_call: TRBV29-1
d_call: .
cdr3_nt: TGCAGCGTCTCCTGGTCAGGGGACGATCCCCAGCATTTT
cdr3_aa: CSVSWSGDDPQHF

clone_size: .
j_call: TRBJ1-5
v_call: TRBV29-1
d_call: .
cdr3_nt: TGCAGCGTTGAGACCTCGGGACATGACCTCCCTGTGGGCAATCAGCCCCAGCATTTT
cdr3_aa: CSVETSGHDLPVGNQPQHF

clone_size: .
j_call: TRBJ2-3
v_call: TRBV7-9
d_call: .
cdr3_nt: TGTGCCAGCAGCGCCACACAGGGATATCGTGGCACAGATACGCAGTATTTT
cdr3_aa: CASSATQGYRGTDTQYF

clone_size: .
j_call: TRBJ2-3
v_call: TRBV4-1
d_call: TRBD2
cdr3_nt: TGCGCCAGCAACTTCGGGACTAGCGGGGGGTCTCCCACAGATACGCAGTATTTT
cdr3_aa: CASNFGTSGGSPTDTQYF

clone_size: .
j_call: TRBJ1-1
v_call: TRBV6-6
d_call: .
cdr3_nt: TGTGCCAGCAGCCAACAGGTAAACACTGAAGCTTTCTTT
cdr3_aa: CASSQQVNTEAFF

clone_size: .
j_call: TRBJ2-7
v_call: TRBV5-6
d_call: .
cdr3_nt: TGTGCCAGCAGCCTTCCCGGAGGACAGCTGGGCTACGAGCAGTACTTC
cdr3_aa: CASSLPGGQLGYEQYF

clone_size: few
j_call: TRBJ2-7
v_call: TRBV25-1
d_call: TRBD1
cdr3_nt: TGTGCCAGCAGTTTATCGACAGGGCCGGCCTACGAGCAGTACTTC
cdr3_aa: CASSLSTGPAYEQYF

clone_size: .
j_call: TRBJ1-1
v_call: TRBV7-9
d_call: TRBD1
cdr3_nt: TGTGCCAGCAGCCTCCTGCGACAGGGGGTTTATACTGAAGCTTTCTTT
cdr3_aa: CASSLLRQGVYTEAFF

clone_size: .
j_call: TRBJ1-6
v_call: TRBV18
d_call: TRBD1
cdr3_nt: TGTGCCAGCTCGTCGACAGGGGCTTCACCCCTCCACTTT
cdr3_aa: CASSSTGASPLHF

clone_size: .
j_call: TRBJ1-1
v_call: TRBV19
d_call: TRBD1
cdr3_nt: TGTGCCAGTAGTTCGGGACAGGGACGAACAACTGAAGCTTTCTTT
cdr3_aa: CASSSGQGRTTEAFF

clone_size: .
j_call: TRBJ1-4
v_call: TRBV25-1
d_call: .
cdr3_nt: TGTGCCAGCAGTGAACTCAGGTCTACAACTAATGAAAAACTGTTTTTT
cdr3_aa: CASSELRSTTNEKLFF

clone_size: .
j_call: TRBJ2-7
v_call: TRBV7-2
d_call: .
cdr3_nt: TGTGCCAGCATCCCGGCCGGGACACCCTTCTACGAGCAGTACTTC
cdr3_aa: CASIPAGTPFYEQYF

clone_size: .
j_call: TRBJ1-6
v_call: TRBV28
d_call: .
cdr3_nt: TGTGCCAGCAGTGAGGGTGGACAGATCAATTCACCCCTCCACTTT
cdr3_aa: CASSEGGQINSPLHF

clone_size: .
j_call: TRBJ2-2
v_call: TRBV5-1
d_call: TRBD2
cdr3_nt: TGCGCCAGCCGTCGGGCTAGCGGGGGGCCCATAACGAACACCGGGGAGCTGTTTTTT
cdr3_aa: CASRRASGGPITNTGELFF

clone_size: .
j_call: TRBJ1-3
v_call: TRBV5-6
d_call: .
cdr3_nt: TGTGCCAGCAGCTTGGAAGCGTTCTCTGGAAACACCATATATTTT
cdr3_aa: CASSLEAFSGNTIYF

clone_size: .
j_call: TRBJ1-6
v_call: TRBV19
d_call: TRBD1
cdr3_nt: TGTGCCAGTAGTATGACGGGGACAGGGACTTCACCCCTCCACTTT
cdr3_aa: CASSMTGTGTSPLHF

clone_size: .
j_call: TRBJ2-1
v_call: TRBV7-9
d_call: .
cdr3_nt: TGTGCCAGCACCCCGCCTACTAGAGACAATGAGCAGTTCTTC
cdr3_aa: CASTPPTRDNEQFF

clone_size: .
j_call: TRBJ2-2
v_call: TRBV29-1
d_call: TRBD1
cdr3_nt: TGCAGCGCCACAGGGGCGAGCACCGGGGAGCTGTTTTTT
cdr3_aa: CSATGASTGELFF